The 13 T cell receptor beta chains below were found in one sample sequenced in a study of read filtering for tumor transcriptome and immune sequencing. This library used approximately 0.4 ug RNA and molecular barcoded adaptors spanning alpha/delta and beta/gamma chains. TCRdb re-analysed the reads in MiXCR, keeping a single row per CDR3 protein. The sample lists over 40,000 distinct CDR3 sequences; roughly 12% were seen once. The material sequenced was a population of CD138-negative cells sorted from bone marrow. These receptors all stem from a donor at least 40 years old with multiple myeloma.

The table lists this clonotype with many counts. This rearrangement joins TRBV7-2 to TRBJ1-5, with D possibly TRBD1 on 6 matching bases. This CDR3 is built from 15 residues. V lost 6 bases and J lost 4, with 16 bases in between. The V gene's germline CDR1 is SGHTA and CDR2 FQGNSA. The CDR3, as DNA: TGTGCCAGCAGTCAGACCGACAGGAGGAATCAGCCCCAGCATTTT. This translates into CASSQTDRRNQPQHF. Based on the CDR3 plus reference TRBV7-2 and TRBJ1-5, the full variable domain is GAGVSQSPSNKVTEKGKDVELRCDPISGHTALYWYRQSLGQGLEFLIYFQGNSAPDKSGLPSDRFSAERTGGSVSTLTIQRTQQEDSAVYLCASSQTDRRNQPQHFGDGTRLSIL.

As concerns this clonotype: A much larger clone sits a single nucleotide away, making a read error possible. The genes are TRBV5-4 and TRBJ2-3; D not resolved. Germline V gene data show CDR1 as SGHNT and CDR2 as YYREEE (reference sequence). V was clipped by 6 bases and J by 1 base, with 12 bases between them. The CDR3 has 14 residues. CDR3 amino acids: CASNWGGRTDTQYF. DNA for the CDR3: TGTGCCAGCAACTGGGGTGGACGCACAGATACGCAGTATTTT.

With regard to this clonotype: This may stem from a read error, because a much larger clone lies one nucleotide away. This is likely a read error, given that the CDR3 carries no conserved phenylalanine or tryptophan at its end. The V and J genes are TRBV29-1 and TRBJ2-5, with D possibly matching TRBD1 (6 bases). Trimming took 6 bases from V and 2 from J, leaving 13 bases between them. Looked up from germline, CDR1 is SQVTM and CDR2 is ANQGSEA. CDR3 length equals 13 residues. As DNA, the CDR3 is TGCAGCGTCGCAAGGACAGAACAAGAGACCCAGTACTCC. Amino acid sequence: CSVARTEQETQYS.

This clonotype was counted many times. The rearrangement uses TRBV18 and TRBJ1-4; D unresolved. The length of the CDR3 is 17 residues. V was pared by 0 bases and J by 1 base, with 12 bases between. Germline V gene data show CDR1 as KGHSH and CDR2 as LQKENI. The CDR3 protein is CASSPPPSAETNEKLFF. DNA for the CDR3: TGTGCCAGCTCACCACCCCCGTCGGCAGAAACTAATGAAAAACTGTTTTTT.

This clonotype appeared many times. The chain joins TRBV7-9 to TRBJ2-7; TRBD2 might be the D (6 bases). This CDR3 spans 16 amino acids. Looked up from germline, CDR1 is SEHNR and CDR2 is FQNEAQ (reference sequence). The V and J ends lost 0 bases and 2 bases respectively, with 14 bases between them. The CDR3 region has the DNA TGTGCCAGCAGCTTAGCGAGGCCTAGCGACGCCTACGAGCAGTACTTC. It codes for CASSLARPSDAYEQYF.

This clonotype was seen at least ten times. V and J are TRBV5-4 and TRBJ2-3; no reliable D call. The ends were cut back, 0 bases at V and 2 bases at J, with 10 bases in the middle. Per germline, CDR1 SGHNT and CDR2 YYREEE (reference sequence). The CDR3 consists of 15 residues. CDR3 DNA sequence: TGTGCCAGCAGCTTGGAAATCCACACCACAGATACGCAGTATTTT. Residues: CASSLEIHTTDTQYF. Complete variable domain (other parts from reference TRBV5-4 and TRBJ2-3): ETGVTQSPTHLIKTRGQQVTLRCSSQSGHNTVSWYQQALGQGPQFIFQYYREEENGRGNFPPRFSGLQFPNYSSELNVNALELDDSALYLCASSLEIHTTDTQYFGPGTRLTVL.

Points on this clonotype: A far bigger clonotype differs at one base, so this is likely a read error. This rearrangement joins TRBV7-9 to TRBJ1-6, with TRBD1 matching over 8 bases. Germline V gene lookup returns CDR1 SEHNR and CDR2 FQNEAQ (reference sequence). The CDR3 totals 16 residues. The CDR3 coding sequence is TGTGCCAGCAGCTTCTCTCCGGGGACAGGACCCCCTGAAGCTTCCTTT. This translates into CASSFSPGTGPPEASF.

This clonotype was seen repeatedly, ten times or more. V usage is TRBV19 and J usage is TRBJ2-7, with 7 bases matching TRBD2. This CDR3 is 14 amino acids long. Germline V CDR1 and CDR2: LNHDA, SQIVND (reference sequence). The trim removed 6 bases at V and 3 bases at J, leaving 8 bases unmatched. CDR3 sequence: CASSLGLKGYEQYF. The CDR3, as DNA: TGTGCCAGTAGCCTGGGACTAAAGGGCTACGAGCAGTACTTC.

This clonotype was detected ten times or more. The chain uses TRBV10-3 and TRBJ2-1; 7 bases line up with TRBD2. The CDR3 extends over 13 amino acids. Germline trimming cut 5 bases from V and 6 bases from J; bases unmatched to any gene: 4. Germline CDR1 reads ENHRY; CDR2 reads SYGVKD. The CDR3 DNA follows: TGTGCCATCAGTCCTTCTAGCGGCAATGAGCAGTTCTTC. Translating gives CAISPSSGNEQFF.

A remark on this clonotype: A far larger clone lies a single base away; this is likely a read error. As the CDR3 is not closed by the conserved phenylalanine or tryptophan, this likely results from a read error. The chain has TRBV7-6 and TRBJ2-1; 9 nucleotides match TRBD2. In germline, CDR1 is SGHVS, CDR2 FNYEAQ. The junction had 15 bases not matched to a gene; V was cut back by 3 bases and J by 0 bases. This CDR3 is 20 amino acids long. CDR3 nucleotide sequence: TGTGCCAGCAGCTTCGCCGGGGGCGGGAGGGGCCTGAGCTCCTACAATGAGCAGTTCCTC. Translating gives CASSFAGGGRGLSSYNEQFL.

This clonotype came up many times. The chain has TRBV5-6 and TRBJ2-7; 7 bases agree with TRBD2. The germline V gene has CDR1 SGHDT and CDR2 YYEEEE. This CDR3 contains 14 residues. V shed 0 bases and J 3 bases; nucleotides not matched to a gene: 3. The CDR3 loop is CASSLAGTNYEQYF. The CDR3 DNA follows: TGTGCCAGCAGCTTGGCCGGGACTAACTACGAGCAGTACTTC.

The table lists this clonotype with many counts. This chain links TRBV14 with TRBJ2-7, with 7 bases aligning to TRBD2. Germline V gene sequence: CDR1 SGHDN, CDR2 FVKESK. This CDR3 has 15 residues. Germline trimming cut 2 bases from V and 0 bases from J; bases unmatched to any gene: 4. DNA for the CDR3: TGTGCCAGCAGCCAAACGGGACTATACTCCTACGAGCAGTACTTC. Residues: CASSQTGLYSYEQYF.

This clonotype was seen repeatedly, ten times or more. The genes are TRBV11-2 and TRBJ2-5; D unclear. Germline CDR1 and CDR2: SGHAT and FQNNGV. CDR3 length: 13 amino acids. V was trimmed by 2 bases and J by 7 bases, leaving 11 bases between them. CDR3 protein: CASSLSPSGTQYF. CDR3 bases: TGTGCCAGCAGCTTATCCCCATCGGGGACCCAGTACTTC.